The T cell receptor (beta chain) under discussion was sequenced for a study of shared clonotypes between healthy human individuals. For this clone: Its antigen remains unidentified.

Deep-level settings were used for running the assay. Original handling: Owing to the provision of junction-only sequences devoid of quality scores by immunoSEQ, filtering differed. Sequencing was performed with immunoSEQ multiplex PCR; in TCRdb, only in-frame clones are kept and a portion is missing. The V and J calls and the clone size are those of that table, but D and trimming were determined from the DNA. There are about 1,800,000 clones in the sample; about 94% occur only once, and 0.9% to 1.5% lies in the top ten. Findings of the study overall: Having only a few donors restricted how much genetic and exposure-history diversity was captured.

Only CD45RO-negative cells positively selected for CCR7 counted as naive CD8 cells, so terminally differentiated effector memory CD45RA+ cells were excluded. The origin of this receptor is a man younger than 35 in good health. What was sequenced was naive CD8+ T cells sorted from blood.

The CDR3 reads CASSPSTGVRFYEQYF. CDR3 DNA sequence: TGTGCCAGCAGTCCGTCGACAGGGGTCCGCTTCTACGAGCAGTACTTC. The V and J genes are TRBV27 and TRBJ2-7, with TRBD1 matching 8 bases. Per germline, CDR1 MNHEY and CDR2 SMNVEV (reference sequence). V trimming: 5 bases; J trimming: 3 bases; junction bases outside the gene matches: 12. The CDR3 is 16 amino acids.